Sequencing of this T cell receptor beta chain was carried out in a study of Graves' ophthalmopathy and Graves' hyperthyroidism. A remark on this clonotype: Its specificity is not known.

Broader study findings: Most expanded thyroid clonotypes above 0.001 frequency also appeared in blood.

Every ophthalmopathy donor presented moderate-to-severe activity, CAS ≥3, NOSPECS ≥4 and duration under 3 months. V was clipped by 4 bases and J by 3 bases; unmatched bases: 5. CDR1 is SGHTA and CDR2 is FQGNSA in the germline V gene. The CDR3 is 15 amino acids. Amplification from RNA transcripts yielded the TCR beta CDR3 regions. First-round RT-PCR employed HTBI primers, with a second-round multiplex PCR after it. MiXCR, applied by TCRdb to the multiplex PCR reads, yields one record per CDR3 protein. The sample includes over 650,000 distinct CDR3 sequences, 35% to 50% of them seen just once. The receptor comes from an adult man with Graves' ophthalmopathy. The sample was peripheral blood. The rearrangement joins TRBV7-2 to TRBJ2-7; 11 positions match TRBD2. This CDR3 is CASSYQGLAVYEQYF. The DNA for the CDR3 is TGTGCCAGCAGCTACCAGGGACTAGCGGTCTACGAGCAGTACTTC.